These 30 T cell receptor beta chains were sequenced from one sample in a study of cytomegalovirus exposure and HLA in healthy donors. The primer mix had 60 Vbeta and 13 Jbeta primers. The data were produced by immunoSEQ multiplex PCR, yet TCRdb's version contains in-frame clones alone and is incomplete. This sample carries 100,000 or so clones, 65% to 75% of them seen once, and the ten largest clones take 1.5% to 2%. Sequenced sample: PBMCs. Receptors were obtained from a woman aged 40 to 49 in good health and CMV-seronegative.

The gene calls are TRBV5-1 and TRBJ2-1, with TRBD2 matching over 9 bases. Germline CDR1 reads SGHRS; CDR2 reads YFSETQ. With V trimmed by 4 bases and J by 3 bases, 5 bases remained unmatched. The CDR3 consists of 15 residues. Here the CDR3 reads CASSGSGGNYNEQFF. CDR3 nucleotide sequence: TGCGCCAGCAGCGGGAGCGGGGGGAACTACAATGAGCAGTTCTTC.

The gene calls are TRBV30 and TRBJ2-3; 11 bases align to TRBD2. CDR1 and CDR2 (germline): GTSNPN, SVGIG (reference sequence). The CDR3 covers 13 residues. V dropped 3 bases and J dropped 8; count of bases not matched to a gene: 4. CDR3 amino acids: CAWRTSGVVTQYF. DNA for the CDR3: TGTGCCTGGAGGACTAGCGGGGTAGTTACGCAGTATTTT.

CDR3 DNA sequence: TGTGCCTCCCGGGATGCTAGCGGGAGACGGGCAGATACGCAGTATTTT. This encodes CASRDASGRRADTQYF. The chain joins TRBV10-3 to TRBJ2-3, with 10 bases that match TRBD2. V was clipped by 11 bases and J by 4 bases; unmatched bases: 15. CDR1 ENHRY and CDR2 SYGVKD come from the germline V gene. This CDR3 contains 16 residues.

This clone was counted a few times. The chain uses TRBV6-4 and TRBJ2-2; 9 bases fit TRBD2. This CDR3 contains 14 residues. The J segment lost 6 bases and the V segment lost 7 bases, leaving 6 bases of the junction unmatched. Per germline, CDR1 MRHNA and CDR2 SNTAGT. The CDR3 reads CASKTSGSAGELFF. The DNA for the CDR3 is TGTGCCAGCAAAACTAGCGGGTCCGCCGGGGAGCTGTTTTTT.

Remarks on this clone: The junction does not match germline at one end; this may be a read error. The sample has other DNA sequences that encode this CDR3 too. V is TRBV29-1 and J is TRBJ2-5; maybe TRBD1 (8 bases). The CDR3 totals 13 residues. Germline assignment: CDR1 SQVTM and CDR2 ANQGSEA. CDR3 sequence: CSVGTGGGETQYF. In nucleotides, the CDR3 is TGCAGCGTTGGTACAGGGGGGGGAGAGACCCAATACTTC. Full variable domain (remainder filled in from reference TRBV29-1 and TRBJ2-5): SAVISQKPSRDICQRGTSLTIQCQVDSQVTMMFWYRQQPGQSLTLIATANQGSEATYESGFVIDKFPISRPNLTFSTLTVSNMSPEDSSIYLCSVGTGGGETQYFGPGTRLLVL.

V usage is TRBV6-1 and J usage is TRBJ1-5; TRBD1 might be the D (6 bases). Germline CDR1 is MNHNS and CDR2 is SASEGT. With 1 base removed from V and 4 bases from J, the gap between germline ends came to 8 bases. This CDR3 has 14 amino acids. The CDR3 reads CASSEVQGNQPQHF. The CDR3, as DNA: TGTGCCAGCAGTGAAGTTCAGGGGAATCAGCCCCAGCATTTT.

The chain is built from TRBV5-1 and TRBJ2-1, with D perhaps TRBD2 (7 bases). The germline V gene has CDR1 SGHRS and CDR2 YFSETQ. V was trimmed by 5 bases and J by 12 bases, leaving 21 bases between them. The CDR3 consists of 14 residues. The CDR3: CASSFTSGDISQFF. The DNA for the CDR3 is TGCGCCAGCAGTTTCACCAGCGGGGACATATCGCAGTTCTTC.

This clone occurred a few times. The same CDR3 can be traced to other DNA sequences in this sample. V gene TRBV7-3 combines with J gene TRBJ1-2, with 7 bases aligning to TRBD1. V shed 6 bases, J shed 6 bases, and the junction held 4 bases outside the gene matches. CDR3 length equals 12 residues. Germline assignment: CDR1 SGHTA and CDR2 FQGTGA. CDR3 sequence: CASSDRVDGYTF. CDR3 nucleotide sequence: TGTGCCAGCAGTGACAGGGTCGATGGCTACACCTTC.

Details on this clone: Other DNA sequences in this specimen translate into the identical CDR3. V and J are TRBV2 and TRBJ1-6; D is uncertain. There are 13 residues in the CDR3. The ends were cut back, 4 bases at V and 7 bases at J, with 8 bases in the middle. The germline V gene encodes CDR1 SNHLY and CDR2 FYNNEI. CDR3 sequence: CASSVEQNSPLHF. CDR3 bases: TGTGCCAGCAGTGTGGAACAGAATTCACCCCTCCACTTT.

The chain recombines TRBV7-6 with TRBJ2-2; D may be TRBD2 (5 bases). Per the germline V gene, CDR1 is SGHVS and CDR2 is FNYEAQ. This CDR3 region has 12 residues. Between the trimmed V and J ends, which lost 2 bases and 7 bases, there was a span of 5 bases. As DNA, the CDR3 is TGTGCCAGCAGCTTACGGGACGGGGAGCTGTTTTTT. It specifies CASSLRDGELFF.

This chain connects TRBV7-3 to TRBJ2-7; maybe TRBD2 (6 bases). The CDR3 runs 15 residues. Germline V gene lookup returns CDR1 SGHTA and CDR2 FQGTGA. Trimming left V 5 bases short and J 7 bases short, with 21 bases between. For the CDR3, the DNA is TGTGCCAGCAGCGAGAATCCGGGAGCCGCGTTTGAGCAGTACTTC. This gives the protein CASSENPGAAFEQYF.

The J gene is TRBJ2-7, the V gene TRBV27, with D possibly matching TRBD2 (5 bases). Deletions cut 5 bases from V and 1 base from J, with 12 bases between. The CDR3 extends over 14 amino acids. The germline gives CDR1 MNHEY, CDR2 SMNVEV (reference sequence). In DNA form, the CDR3 reads TGTGCCAGCAGTACTAGGCACAGTTCCTACGAGCAGTACTTC. Translated: CASSTRHSSYEQYF.

In this sample, this clone turned up a few times. The chain carries TRBV29-1 and TRBJ1-2, with 9 bases matching TRBD1. Germline CDR1 and CDR2: SQVTM and ANQGSEA. V gave up 1 base and J gave up 8 bases; unmatched junction bases: 5. This CDR3 has 13 amino acids. CDR3 in amino acids: CSVEGDRVGGYTF. In DNA form, the CDR3 reads TGCAGCGTTGAAGGGGACAGGGTAGGGGGCTACACCTTC. Based on the CDR3 plus reference TRBV29-1 and TRBJ1-2, the full variable domain is SAVISQKPSRDICQRGTSLTIQCQVDSQVTMMFWYRQQPGQSLTLIATANQGSEATYESGFVIDKFPISRPNLTFSTLTVSNMSPEDSSIYLCSVEGDRVGGYTFGSGTRLTVV.

V and J are TRBV6-1 and TRBJ1-2, with 8 bases fitting TRBD1. Germline CDR1 is MNHNS and CDR2 is SASEGT. J lost 6 bases, V lost 7 bases, and 10 bases had no gene match. This CDR3 is built from 14 residues. The CDR3 spells CASNQGAPLNGYTF. CDR3 bases: TGTGCCAGCAACCAGGGGGCGCCCCTTAATGGCTACACCTTC.

This sequence joins TRBV4-2 and TRBJ1-1; possibly TRBD1 for D (5 bases). There are 15 residues in the CDR3. Germline V lookup: CDR1 LGHNA, CDR2 YNFKEQ. Deletions cut 4 bases from V and 0 bases from J, with 12 bases between. The DNA of the CDR3 is TGTGCCAGCAGCCGCAGAGGGGAGGTGAACACTGAAGCTTTCTTT. As protein: CASSRRGEVNTEAFF.

The chain has TRBV9 and TRBJ2-3, with 10 bases matching TRBD2. CDR1 and CDR2 (germline): SGDLS, YYNGEE. The CDR3 loop spans 16 amino acids. J gave up 4 bases and V 4 bases, and 9 bases lay outside the gene matches. The CDR3: CASSKFSGGIADTQYF. The CDR3 DNA reads TGTGCCAGCAGCAAATTTAGCGGGGGGATCGCAGATACGCAGTATTTT.

Details on this clone: Other DNA sequences from this sample encode an identical CDR3 as well. This chain links TRBV11-2 with TRBJ1-5; no clear D. The CDR3 length is 14 residues. Per germline, CDR1 SGHAT and CDR2 FQNNGV. Trimming took 0 bases from V and 4 from J, leaving 7 bases between them. The chain's CDR3 is CASSLDRGNQPQHF. CDR3 nucleotide sequence: TGTGCCAGCAGCTTAGATCGAGGAAATCAGCCCCAGCATTTT.

This rearrangement joins TRBV14 to TRBJ2-2; D is unresolved. Germline V gives CDR1 SGHDN, CDR2 FVKESK. V was pared by 4 bases and J by 1 base, with 4 bases between. The CDR3 is 13 residues long. The CDR3 bases are TGTGCCAGCAGCCTTCTGAACACCGGGGAGCTGTTTTTT. Translating gives CASSLLNTGELFF.

In this sample, this clone turned up once. The chain recombines TRBV5-1 with TRBJ2-7, with 9 bases matching TRBD1. After removal of 0 bases from V and 4 bases from J, the junction contained 5 bases not matched to a gene. Germline assignment: CDR1 SGHRS and CDR2 YFSETQ. The CDR3 is 15 amino acids. The CDR3 loop reads CASSLGGTGLYEQYF. CDR3 DNA sequence: TGCGCCAGCAGCTTGGGCGGGACAGGGCTTTACGAGCAGTACTTC.

This clone was detected a few times. The CDR3 DNA reads TGCGCCAGCAGCCTACTGGGCGGGGGAGGGCAAGAGACCCAGTACTTC. Its translation: CASSLLGGGGQETQYF. This chain links TRBV5-1 with TRBJ2-5, with TRBD2 identical over 7 bases. CDR3 length: 16 amino acids. V trimming: 4 bases; J trimming: 2 bases; junction bases outside the gene matches: 11. CDR1 is SGHRS and CDR2 is YFSETQ in the germline V gene.

This clone was recorded a few times. A read error may produce the germline difference seen at one junction end. The chain couples TRBV29-1 to TRBJ2-5; possible D gene TRBD2, 5 bases. The CDR3 sequence is 13 residues long. Germline CDR1 reads SQVTM; CDR2 reads ANQGSEA. The CDR3 sequence is CSVEDRVGEPQYF. CDR3 nucleotide sequence: TGCAGCGTTGAAGATCGCGTGGGAGAGCCCCAGTACTTC.

The chain recombines TRBV30 with TRBJ2-5; TRBD2 matches at 12 bases. CDR3 size: 15 residues. In germline, CDR1 is GTSNPN, CDR2 SVGIG (reference sequence). V trimming: 5 bases; J trimming: 1 base; junction bases outside the gene matches: 5. Here the CDR3 reads CAWELAGGPQETQYF. The CDR3 DNA reads as TGTGCCTGGGAGCTAGCGGGAGGGCCCCAAGAGACCCAGTACTTC.

This chain joins TRBV25-1 and TRBJ1-3; 8 nucleotides line up with TRBD1. Germline V CDR1 and CDR2: MGHDK, SYGVNS. CDR3 length: 15 amino acids. The trim removed 3 bases at V and 4 bases at J, leaving 5 bases unmatched. The CDR3 sequence: CASSDHGTGGNTIYF. The CDR3 DNA follows: TGTGCCAGCAGTGACCACGGGACAGGAGGAAACACCATATATTTT.

The chain couples TRBV30 to TRBJ2-7; D gene ambiguous. The CDR3 contains 12 residues. Germline assignment: CDR1 GTSNPN and CDR2 SVGIG (reference sequence). V was clipped by 4 bases and J by 5 bases, with 12 bases between them. The CDR3 DNA sequence: TGTGCCTGGACGCATCGGCAGGACGAGCAGTACTTC. It specifies CAWTHRQDEQYF.

The CDR3 sequence: CASSWTVQETQYF. The CDR3 region has the DNA TGTGCCAGCAGCTGGACAGTCCAAGAGACCCAGTACTTC. The chain carries TRBV27 and TRBJ2-5; perhaps TRBD1 as D (6 bases). CDR1 and CDR2 from the germline V gene are MNHEY and SMNVEV (reference sequence). Between the trimmed V and J ends, which lost 6 bases and 1 base, there was a span of 9 bases. The CDR3 has 13 amino acids.

The CDR3 spells CASSELGGAIDNSPLHF. CDR3 nucleotides: TGTGCCAGCAGTGAATTGGGGGGGGCTATCGATAATTCACCCCTCCACTTT. The chain uses TRBV6-1 and TRBJ1-6; perhaps TRBD1 as D (6 bases). This CDR3 region has 17 residues. CDR1 and CDR2 (germline): MNHNS, SASEGT. The V gene lost 2 bases and the J gene lost 5 bases, with 16 bases spanning the gap.

This chain links TRBV5-4 with TRBJ2-1, with D possibly TRBD2 on 6 matching bases. Between the trimmed V and J ends, which lost 4 bases and 9 bases, there was a span of 11 bases. The germline CDR1 and CDR2 sequences are SGHNT and YYREEE (reference sequence). The CDR3 length is 12 residues. CDR3 nucleotide sequence: TGTGCCAGCAGCCCCCATAGCGGTGAGCAGTTCTTC. Residues: CASSPHSGEQFF.

In its sample, this clone was seen a few times. V gene TRBV7-2 combines with J gene TRBJ2-7; the D gene is possibly TRBD1 (5 bases). V gave up 0 bases and J gave up 0 bases, with 9 bases separating them. Germline V gene lookup returns CDR1 SGHTA and CDR2 FQGNSA. The length of the CDR3 is 15 residues. CDR3 in amino acids: CASSLAGQPSYEQYF. CDR3 DNA: TGTGCCAGCAGCTTAGCAGGACAACCCTCCTACGAGCAGTACTTC.

This rearrangement joins TRBV5-5 to TRBJ1-1; D gene ambiguous. The germline V gene encodes CDR1 SGHKS and CDR2 YYEKEE (reference sequence). V lost 0 bases, J lost 5 bases, and 17 bases lay in between. The CDR3 runs to 16 residues. CDR3 sequence (DNA): TGTGCCAGCAGCTTGGGGCAAGGACTCAGGAGGACTGAAGCTTTCTTT. This encodes CASSLGQGLRRTEAFF.

The chain has TRBV5-4 and TRBJ2-5; a possible D gene is TRBD1 (6 bases). The germline gives CDR1 SGHNT, CDR2 YYREEE (reference sequence). The CDR3 loop spans 13 amino acids. V gave up 2 bases and J gave up 5 bases, with 10 bases separating them. This chain's CDR3 is CASSLGRGETQYF. CDR3 bases: TGTGCCAGCAGCTTAGGTAGGGGGGAGACCCAGTACTTC.